Listed below are T cell receptor beta chains from one sample, sequenced in a study of shared clonotypes between healthy human individuals. Generated by immunoSEQ multiplex PCR, the TCRdb table keeps only in-frame clones and is missing some. The sample holds 2 million to 2.5 million clones, roughly 93% seen once. The source material was naive CD4+ T cells from PBMCs. The receptor set was obtained from a man between 18 and 35 years old in good health. Some clones in this sample may be carry-over from other donors' samples. Each CDR3 is given with its conserved first and last residue. D genes are given only for firm matches. Expanded clones get a size class; other rows say once, few or many, or leave the size out.

CDR3aa	CDR3nt	abundance	d_gene	j_gene	v_gene
CASSSPGTSGQGEQFF	TGTGCCAGCAGTTCTCCGGGGACTAGCGGCCAGGGTGAGCAGTTCTTC	.	TRBD2	TRBJ2-1	TRBV6-5
CASSSPTGTRGETQYF	TGCGCCAGCAGCTCACCAACCGGGACGAGGGGGGAGACCCAGTACTTC	.	.	TRBJ2-5	TRBV5-1
CASRRQGAIWEQYF	TGTGCCAGCAGACGACAGGGGGCTATATGGGAGCAGTACTTC	.	TRBD1	TRBJ2-7	TRBV28
CASRDRDGYTF	TGTGCCAGCAGGGACAGGGATGGCTACACCTTC	.	TRBD1	TRBJ1-2	TRBV27
CASRDGQASNYGYTF	TGTGCCAGTAGGGACGGACAGGCTTCTAACTATGGCTACACCTTC	once	TRBD1	TRBJ1-2	TRBV19
CASRGGSGNTIYF	TGCGCCAGCAGGGGGGGGAGTGGAAACACCATATATTTT	once	.	TRBJ1-3	TRBV10-2
CASSPRGSQETQYF	TGTGCCAGCAGCCCCCGGGGAAGCCAAGAGACCCAGTACTTC	.	.	TRBJ2-5	TRBV9
CATYGQGAGANYGYTF	TGTGCCACCTACGGACAGGGGGCAGGAGCTAACTATGGCTACACCTTC	.	TRBD1	TRBJ1-2	TRBV28
CASSLYYEQYF	TGTGCCAGCAGTCTATACTACGAGCAATACTTC	.	.	TRBJ2-7	TRBV6-6
CASSLYGVRGSYEQYF	TGTGCCAGCAGTTTATACGGGGTAAGGGGCTCCTACGAGCAGTACTTC	.	.	TRBJ2-7	TRBV27
CAIRDTGRPYEQYF	TGTGCCATCAGAGACACAGGGAGGCCCTACGAGCAGTACTTC	.	.	TRBJ2-7	TRBV10-3
CASSPTGTSYEQYF	TGTGCCAGCAGCCCGACAGGTACATCCTACGAGCAGTACTTC	.	.	TRBJ2-7	TRBV5-5
CASSEIGRQRAEAFF	TGTGCCAGCAGTGAGATCGGGAGGCAAAGGGCTGAAGCTTTCTTT	.	.	TRBJ1-1	TRBV25-1
CASTRLGGELFF	TGTGCCAGCACCCGGCTCGGAGGGGAGCTGTTTTTT	.	.	TRBJ2-2	TRBV6-5
CASSFQANTEAFF	TGCGCCAGCAGCTTTCAGGCCAACACTGAAGCTTTCTTT	.	.	TRBJ1-1	TRBV5-1
CASSELRTNSPLHF	TGTGCCAGCAGTGAACTCAGGACGAATTCACCCCTCCACTTT	.	.	TRBJ1-6	TRBV25-1
CASSVGLDGIIDTGELFF	TGTGCCAGCAGCGTAGGTCTAGACGGGATAATAGACACCGGGGAGCTGTTTTTT	once	.	TRBJ2-2	TRBV9
CASSWKLAPPTDTQYF	TGTGCCAGCAGCTGGAAACTAGCTCCGCCAACAGATACGCAGTATTTT	.	.	TRBJ2-3	TRBV5-4
CASSPPSGADTQYF	TGTGCCAGCTCACCCCCTTCGGGCGCAGATACGCAGTATTTT	once	.	TRBJ2-3	TRBV18
CASSLGDRGVTYEQYF	TGTGCCAGCAGCCTAGGGGACAGGGGGGTTACCTACGAGCAGTACTTC	.	TRBD1	TRBJ2-7	TRBV5-5
CASSASNGAWDGYTF	TGTGCCAGTAGTGCCTCCAATGGTGCATGGGATGGCTACACCTTC	.	.	TRBJ1-2	TRBV19
CASSLVPSPADVLTF	TGTGCCAGCAGCTTAGTTCCGTCTCCGGCGGACGTCCTGACTTTC	.	.	TRBJ2-6	TRBV11-2
CASSLGQGGETQYF	TGTGCCAGCTCACTAGGACAGGGGGGAGAGACCCAGTACTTC	.	TRBD1	TRBJ2-5	TRBV18
CASSSTGGAFF	TGTGCCAGCAGCTCGACCGGGGGAGCTTTCTTT	.	.	TRBJ1-1	TRBV13
CASSLVRQSNEQFF	TGTGCCAGCAGCTTAGTTCGGCAGTCTAATGAGCAGTTCTTC	.	.	TRBJ2-1	TRBV7-9
CASIRAGDGGGYTF	TGTGCCAGCATAAGAGCAGGGGACGGCGGTGGCTACACCTTC	.	.	TRBJ1-2	TRBV28
CASSSNRRGSTQTQYF	TGTGCCAGCAGTTCCAATCGCAGGGGTTCAACGCAGACCCAGTACTTC	.	.	TRBJ2-5	TRBV28